These T cell receptor beta chains were read from a single sample in a study of cytomegalovirus exposure and HLA in healthy donors. Profiling relied on immunoSEQ multiplex PCR, and the TCRdb table lists in-frame clones only, not all of them. This table holds fewer than 140,000 clones, approximately 79% found once. Sequencing input: PBMCs. The receptor set was obtained from a man between 60 and 75 years old in good health and CMV-seronegative. CDR3s include the opening cysteine and the closing phenylalanine or tryptophan. The D gene is left open where the match is weak. Size values are once, few and many counts, or a class for expanded clones, and some rows have none.

D gene: .; clone size: .; J gene: TRBJ1-6; V gene: TRBV6-6; CDR3 protein: CATNGGSNSPLHF; CDR3 DNA: TGTGCCACCAACGGGGGGAGTAATTCACCCCTCCACTTT
D gene: .; clone size: .; J gene: TRBJ1-4; V gene: TRBV7-2; CDR3 protein: CASSLTPTATNEKLFF; CDR3 DNA: TGTGCCAGCAGCTTAACCCCCACTGCAACTAATGAAAAACTGTTTTTT
D gene: .; clone size: .; J gene: TRBJ1-1; V gene: TRBV28; CDR3 protein: CASSLMGLTEAFF; CDR3 DNA: TGTGCCAGCAGTTTAATGGGGCTCACTGAAGCTTTCTTT
D gene: .; clone size: .; J gene: TRBJ1-1; V gene: TRBV19; CDR3 protein: CASNLGHSAFF; CDR3 DNA: TGTGCCAGTAACCTGGGACACTCGGCTTTCTTT
D gene: TRBD2; clone size: .; J gene: TRBJ2-5; V gene: TRBV7-2; CDR3 protein: CASSRLGTTETQYF; CDR3 DNA: TGTGCCAGCAGCCGACTAGGGACTACGGAGACCCAGTACTTC
D gene: .; clone size: .; J gene: TRBJ1-3; V gene: TRBV7-2; CDR3 protein: CASSLTGHTLSGNTIYF; CDR3 DNA: TGTGCCAGCAGCTTAACCGGACACACTCTCTCTGGAAACACCATATATTTT
D gene: TRBD1; clone size: .; J gene: TRBJ1-2; V gene: TRBV18; CDR3 protein: CASSPRTGAGYTF; CDR3 DNA: TGTGCCAGCTCACCGAGGACAGGGGCTGGCTACACCTTC
D gene: .; clone size: .; J gene: TRBJ1-6; V gene: TRBV27; CDR3 protein: CASSYTYGSPLHF; CDR3 DNA: TGTGCCAGCAGTTATACTTACGGGTCACCCCTCCACTTT
D gene: .; clone size: .; J gene: TRBJ1-2; V gene: TRBV2; CDR3 protein: CASSEALGAGGYTF; CDR3 DNA: TGTGCCAGCAGTGAAGCCCTCGGGGCGGGAGGCTACACCTTC
D gene: .; clone size: .; J gene: TRBJ1-1; V gene: TRBV7-9; CDR3 protein: CASSSLGGNTEAFF; CDR3 DNA: TGTGCCAGCAGCTCTCTCGGGGGGAACACTGAAGCTTTCTTT
D gene: .; clone size: once; J gene: TRBJ1-3; V gene: TRBV6-5; CDR3 protein: CASTRGAGGGNTIYF; CDR3 DNA: TGTGCCAGTACTAGGGGAGCCGGGGGTGGAAACACCATATATTTT
D gene: .; clone size: few; J gene: TRBJ1-1; V gene: TRBV7-9; CDR3 protein: CASSLEDSEAFF; CDR3 DNA: TGTGCCAGCAGCTTAGAGGACAGTGAAGCTTTCTTT
D gene: TRBD1; clone size: .; J gene: TRBJ1-2; V gene: TRBV5-1; CDR3 protein: CASSLGQGILYGYTF; CDR3 DNA: TGCGCCAGCAGCTTGGGACAGGGGATCCTCTATGGCTACACCTTC
D gene: TRBD1; clone size: .; J gene: TRBJ1-2; V gene: TRBV7-9; CDR3 protein: CASSATGGDGYTF; CDR3 DNA: TGTGCCAGCAGCGCGACAGGGGGCGATGGCTACACCTTC
D gene: .; clone size: .; J gene: TRBJ1-5; V gene: TRBV7-6; CDR3 protein: CASSSRLDQPQHF; CDR3 DNA: TGTGCCAGCAGCTCACGCTTAGATCAGCCCCAGCATTTT
D gene: TRBD2; clone size: .; J gene: TRBJ2-2; V gene: TRBV4-3; CDR3 protein: CASSQEAAGGPGELFF; CDR3 DNA: TGCGCCAGCAGCCAAGAGGCCGCGGGGGGTCCCGGGGAGCTGTTTTTT
D gene: TRBD1; clone size: .; J gene: TRBJ1-5; V gene: TRBV7-8; CDR3 protein: CASSRTGGENQPQHF; CDR3 DNA: TGTGCCAGCAGCCGGACAGGGGGCGAGAATCAGCCCCAGCATTTT
D gene: TRBD1; clone size: .; J gene: TRBJ2-1; V gene: TRBV25-1; CDR3 protein: CASSEKGGQGTNEQFF; CDR3 DNA: TGTGCCAGCAGTGAAAAGGGGGGACAGGGGACAAATGAGCAGTTCTTC
D gene: TRBD2; clone size: .; J gene: TRBJ2-3; V gene: TRBV7-8; CDR3 protein: CASSFWRGSTDTQYF; CDR3 DNA: TGTGCCAGCAGCTTCTGGCGGGGGAGCACAGATACGCAGTATTTT
D gene: .; clone size: .; J gene: TRBJ1-5; V gene: TRBV6-5; CDR3 protein: CASRPQGKSNQPQHF; CDR3 DNA: TGTGCCAGCAGACCCCAGGGGAAAAGCAATCAGCCCCAGCATTTT
D gene: TRBD1; clone size: .; J gene: TRBJ1-5; V gene: TRBV2; CDR3 protein: CASLRDRGNQPQHF; CDR3 DNA: TGTGCCAGCCTCCGGGACAGGGGGAATCAGCCCCAGCATTTT
D gene: .; clone size: .; J gene: TRBJ1-2; V gene: TRBV9; CDR3 protein: CASSVGLDPRQGGNGYTF; CDR3 DNA: TGTGCCAGCAGCGTAGGACTAGACCCCAGGCAGGGCGGAAATGGCTACACCTTC
D gene: TRBD2; clone size: .; J gene: TRBJ2-5; V gene: TRBV29-1; CDR3 protein: CSVVSSGGGTQYF; CDR3 DNA: TGCAGCGTTGTCTCTAGCGGGGGAGGGACCCAGTACTTC
D gene: .; clone size: .; J gene: TRBJ2-5; V gene: TRBV4-3; CDR3 protein: CASSPGLKETQYF; CDR3 DNA: TGCGCCAGCAGCCCCGGACTTAAAGAGACCCAGTACTTC
D gene: TRBD1; clone size: .; J gene: TRBJ2-2; V gene: TRBV18; CDR3 protein: CASSPAGQGSTGELFF; CDR3 DNA: TGTGCCAGCTCCCCTGCGGGACAGGGGAGCACCGGGGAGCTGTTTTTT
D gene: .; clone size: .; J gene: TRBJ1-2; V gene: TRBV4-3; CDR3 protein: CASSLARGYGYTF; CDR3 DNA: TGCGCCAGCAGCCTGGCCAGGGGCTATGGCTACACCTTC
D gene: .; clone size: .; J gene: TRBJ1-6; V gene: TRBV15; CDR3 protein: CATSRDRQVFNSPLHF; CDR3 DNA: TGTGCCACCAGCAGAGATCGTCAGGTTTTTAATTCACCCCTCCACTTT
D gene: .; clone size: few; J gene: TRBJ2-2; V gene: TRBV7-9; CDR3 protein: CASSAAGVWDTGELFF; CDR3 DNA: TGTGCCAGCAGCGCCGCAGGGGTATGGGACACCGGGGAGCTGTTTTTT
D gene: TRBD1; clone size: once; J gene: TRBJ2-2; V gene: TRBV7-2; CDR3 protein: CASSPSLTGTGSTGELFF; CDR3 DNA: TGTGCCAGCAGCCCCAGCCTTACCGGGACAGGGTCCACCGGGGAGCTGTTTTTT
D gene: TRBD1; clone size: .; J gene: TRBJ1-1; V gene: TRBV5-1; CDR3 protein: CASSFDRGNTEAFF; CDR3 DNA: TGCGCCAGCAGCTTTGACAGGGGGAACACTGAAGCTTTCTTT
D gene: TRBD2; clone size: .; J gene: TRBJ2-5; V gene: TRBV5-6; CDR3 protein: CASSLRAGGDLRTQYF; CDR3 DNA: TGTGCCAGCAGCCTGAGGGCGGGGGGCGATTTAAGAACCCAGTACTTC
D gene: TRBD1; clone size: .; J gene: TRBJ1-1; V gene: TRBV7-2; CDR3 protein: CASSPNPRGRPLNTEAFF; CDR3 DNA: TGTGCCAGCAGTCCTAACCCCAGGGGGCGCCCCCTTAACACTGAAGCTTTCTTT
D gene: TRBD1; clone size: .; J gene: TRBJ2-1; V gene: TRBV7-2; CDR3 protein: CASSLRRDRVTYNEQFF; CDR3 DNA: TGTGCCAGCAGCTTAAGGAGGGACAGGGTAACCTACAATGAGCAGTTCTTC
D gene: .; clone size: .; J gene: TRBJ1-1; V gene: TRBV19; CDR3 protein: CASSLSNPISPEAFF; CDR3 DNA: TGTGCCAGTAGTCTTAGTAACCCAATATCCCCTGAAGCTTTCTTT
D gene: TRBD2; clone size: .; J gene: TRBJ2-7; V gene: TRBV6-5; CDR3 protein: CASSYLAGGQLEQYF; CDR3 DNA: TGTGCCAGCAGTTACTTGGCGGGGGGACAACTCGAGCAGTACTTC
D gene: TRBD1; clone size: .; J gene: TRBJ1-2; V gene: TRBV7-6; CDR3 protein: CASSLIAGTVNYGYTF; CDR3 DNA: TGTGCCAGCAGCTTAATTGCCGGGACAGTTAACTATGGCTACACCTTC
D gene: .; clone size: .; J gene: TRBJ1-2; V gene: TRBV29-1; CDR3 protein: CSVEDLGVDYGYTF; CDR3 DNA: TGCAGCGTTGAAGATCTGGGAGTCGACTATGGCTACACCTTC
D gene: .; clone size: .; J gene: TRBJ1-2; V gene: TRBV5-1; CDR3 protein: CASSLDMDYGYTF; CDR3 DNA: TGCGCCAGCAGCTTGGACATGGACTATGGCTACACCTTC
D gene: .; clone size: .; J gene: TRBJ2-7; V gene: TRBV27; CDR3 protein: CASSSWGGVGGSEQYF; CDR3 DNA: TGTGCCAGCAGTTCCTGGGGGGGGGTAGGGGGGAGCGAGCAGTACTTC
D gene: TRBD2; clone size: .; J gene: TRBJ2-1; V gene: TRBV7-6; CDR3 protein: CASSSGSGVSSYNEQFF; CDR3 DNA: TGTGCCAGCAGCTCAGGTAGCGGGGTGAGCTCCTACAATGAGCAGTTCTTC
D gene: TRBD2; clone size: .; J gene: TRBJ2-1; V gene: TRBV5-1; CDR3 protein: CASSLNSGYSYNEQFF; CDR3 DNA: TGCGCCAGCAGCTTGAATAGCGGGTACTCCTACAATGAGCAGTTCTTC
D gene: .; clone size: .; J gene: TRBJ2-5; V gene: TRBV7-2; CDR3 protein: CASRTSGVPRETQYF; CDR3 DNA: TGTGCCAGCAGGACTTCAGGGGTTCCACGAGAGACCCAGTACTTC
D gene: .; clone size: .; J gene: TRBJ1-1; V gene: TRBV7-9; CDR3 protein: CASSHGEGLGTEAFF; CDR3 DNA: TGTGCCAGCAGCCACGGGGAGGGATTGGGCACTGAAGCTTTCTTT